The TCR beta chain described here comes from a study of metastatic and nonmetastatic thyroid tumors. Study summary: Repertoires were compared across blood and tumor or nodule tissue from malignant and benign thyroid patients.

CDR1 and CDR2 (germline): MDHEN, SYDVKM. V was shortened by 3 bases and J by 7 bases, with 7 bases between the two germline ends. The CDR3 length is 12 residues. No treatment of any kind had been given to any patient before thyroid surgery. Authors' processing steps: The study built a papillary thyroid cancer distant-metastasis classifier from CDR3 differences across clinicopathological groups. MiXCR reprocessed the PCR reads for TCRdb. TCRdb's processing, not the authors' own work, is the source of the V and J calls. The data hold roughly 48,000 clones, with about 20% observed a single time. A few counts support this clone. Its specificity is not known. Being one base from a much bigger clone, this may be a read error. Other DNA sequences in this specimen translate into the identical CDR3. Whole-study findings and limits: As reported, TCR beta diversity in blood and tumor was significantly higher in malignant thyroid tumors than in benign nodules.

The clonotype was recovered from a male donor with papillary thyroid cancer or a benign thyroid nodule (not recorded which). Some clones in this sample may be carry-over from other donors' samples. Material: blood. The rearrangement joins TRBV28 to TRBJ2-1; D unclear. CDR3 in amino acids: CASSFLTNEQFF. As DNA, the CDR3 is TGTGCCAGCAGTTTCCTAACTAATGAGCAGTTCTTC.